This T cell receptor beta chain derives from a study of OX40 agonist ivuxolimab in advanced cancers. Turning to the study itself: Patients took ivuxolimab, an agonistic anti-OX40 (CD134) antibody. Overall study results and limits: CD4+ and CD8+ blood T cells expanded clonally by week 6 at 0.1 to 3.0 mg/kg. The average count of expanded clones was higher among CD8+ T cells than among CD4+. Not determined was the antigen specificity of the expanded peripheral T cells.

Generated by immunoSEQ multiplex PCR, the TCRdb table keeps only in-frame clones and is missing some. The repertoire holds about 55,000 clones, about 90% seen once, with 9.5% to 15% in the top ten. Germline lookup yields CDR1 SGHVS and CDR2 FQNEAQ. The CDR3 is made up of 15 amino acids. Trimming removed 4 bases from V and 5 bases from J, with 17 bases in between. Worth noting for this clone: Its antigen is not known.

Sample: CD4+ or CD8+ T cells sorted from blood, taken in a trial of the OX40 agonist ivuxolimab. The rearrangement links TRBV7-8 to TRBJ2-5, with D maybe TRBD2 (7 bases). This TCR derives from an adult with an advanced solid tumor such as melanoma, head and neck, liver or kidney cancer. The CDR3 here is CASSSQRGGRETQYF. Written as DNA, the CDR3 is TGTGCCAGCAGCTCGCAGAGGGGGGGGCGGGAGACCCAGTACTTC. Full variable domain (rest looked up from reference TRBV7-8 and TRBJ2-5): GAGVSQSPRYKVAKRGQDVALRCDPISGHVSLFWYQQALGQGPEFLTYFQNEAQLDKSGLPSDRFFAERPEGSVSTLKIQRTQQEDSAVYLCASSSQRGGRETQYFGPGTRLLVL.